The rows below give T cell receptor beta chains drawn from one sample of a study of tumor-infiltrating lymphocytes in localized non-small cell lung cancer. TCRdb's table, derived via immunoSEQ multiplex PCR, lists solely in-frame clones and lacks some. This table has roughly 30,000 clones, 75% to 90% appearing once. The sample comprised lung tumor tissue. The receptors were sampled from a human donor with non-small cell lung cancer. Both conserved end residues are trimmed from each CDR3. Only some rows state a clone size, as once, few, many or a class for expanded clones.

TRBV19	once	ASIRQGDGEAF
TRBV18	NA	ASSVFKGDQPQH
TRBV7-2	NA	ASSPLAGYDNEQF
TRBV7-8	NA	ASRTDSYNSPLH
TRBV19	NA	ASSTQRGAVEAF
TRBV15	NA	ATSRAGAYNSPLH
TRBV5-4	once	ASSLNNQPQH
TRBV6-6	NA	ASTQTSYEQY
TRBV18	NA	ATQPTGTPNTEAF
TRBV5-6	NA	ASSLEGLGANTQY
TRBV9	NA	ASSNPGTGGEKLF
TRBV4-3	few	ASSQGAGSNYGYT
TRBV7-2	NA	ASRPGESGGRRDEQF
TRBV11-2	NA	ASSLGWSGGSPLH
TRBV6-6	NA	ASSSYTEAF
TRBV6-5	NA	ASSSTPYGGSVY
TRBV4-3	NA	ASSQFTGSNQPQH
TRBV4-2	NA	ASSQERGGVETQY
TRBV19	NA	ASSIGGANYGYT
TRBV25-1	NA	ASSERTGTIKAF
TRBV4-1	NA	ASSQAHGPYEQY
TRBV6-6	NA	ASTAQGPGGYT
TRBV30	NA	AWGTGFSGYT
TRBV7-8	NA	ASREIAEQF
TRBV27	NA	ASSSRTRVSNEQF
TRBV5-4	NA	ASSLQTGYNEQF
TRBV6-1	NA	ASSALAGYEQY
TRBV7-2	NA	ASRGWPGEGTEAF